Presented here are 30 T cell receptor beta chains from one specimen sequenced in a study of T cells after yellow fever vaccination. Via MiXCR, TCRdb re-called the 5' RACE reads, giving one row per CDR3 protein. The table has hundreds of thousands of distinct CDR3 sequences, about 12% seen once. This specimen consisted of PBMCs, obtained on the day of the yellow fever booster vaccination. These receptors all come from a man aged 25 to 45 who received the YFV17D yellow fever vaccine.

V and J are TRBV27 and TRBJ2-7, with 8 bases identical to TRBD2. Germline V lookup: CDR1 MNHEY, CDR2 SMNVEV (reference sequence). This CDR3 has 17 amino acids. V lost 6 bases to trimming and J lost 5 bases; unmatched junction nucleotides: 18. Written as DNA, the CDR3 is TGTGCCAGCAGCTCCGGACTAGCCGATCATGCGGGCGACGAGCAGTACTTC. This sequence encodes CASSSGLADHAGDEQYF.

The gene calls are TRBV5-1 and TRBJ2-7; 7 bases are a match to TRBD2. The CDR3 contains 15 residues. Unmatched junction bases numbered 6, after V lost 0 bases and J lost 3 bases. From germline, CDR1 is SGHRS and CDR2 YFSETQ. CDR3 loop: CASSLVRGEVYEQYF. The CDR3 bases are TGCGCCAGCAGCTTGGTTCGGGGGGAAGTCTACGAGCAGTACTTC.

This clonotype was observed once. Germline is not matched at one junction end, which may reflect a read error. The CDR3 sequence: CAGSSPSTTISGANVLTF. The CDR3 DNA follows: TGTGCCGGCAGTTCCCCCTCGACTACGATCTCTGGGGCCAACGTCCTGACTTTC. This chain connects TRBV6-2 or TRBV6-3 to TRBJ2-6; D is perhaps TRBD2 (5 bases). The CDR3 contains 18 residues. Germline loops: CDR1 MNHEY, CDR2 SVGEGT.

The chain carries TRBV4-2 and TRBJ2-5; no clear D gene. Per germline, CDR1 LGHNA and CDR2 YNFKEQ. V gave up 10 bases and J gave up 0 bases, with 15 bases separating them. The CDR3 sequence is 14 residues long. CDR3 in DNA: TGTGCCATCGGCCTCGGGCCCAACCAAGAGACCCAGTACTTC. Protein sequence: CAIGLGPNQETQYF.

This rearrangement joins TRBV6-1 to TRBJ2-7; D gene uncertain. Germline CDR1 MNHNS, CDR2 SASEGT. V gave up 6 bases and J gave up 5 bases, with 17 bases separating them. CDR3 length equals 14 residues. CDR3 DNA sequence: TGTGCCAGCAGGGCAGTGGCAGCCCCCGACGAGCAGTACTTC. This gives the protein CASRAVAAPDEQYF.

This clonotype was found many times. The CDR3 reads CASSPVAGARAQETQYF. CDR3 nucleotides: TGTGCCAGCAGCCCCGTGGCGGGAGCTCGAGCCCAAGAGACCCAGTACTTC. V and J are TRBV7-7 and TRBJ2-5; 7 bases are a match to TRBD2. Germline V gives CDR1 SSHAT, CDR2 FNYEAQ (reference sequence). V shed 5 bases and J 1 base; nucleotides not matched to a gene: 13. There are 17 residues in the CDR3.

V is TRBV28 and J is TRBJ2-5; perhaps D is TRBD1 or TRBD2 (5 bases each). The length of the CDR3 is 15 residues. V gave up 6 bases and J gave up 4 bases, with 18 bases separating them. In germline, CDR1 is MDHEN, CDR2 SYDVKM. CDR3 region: CASRAPGTALETQYF. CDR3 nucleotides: TGTGCCAGCAGGGCTCCGGGGACGGCCTTAGAGACCCAGTACTTC.

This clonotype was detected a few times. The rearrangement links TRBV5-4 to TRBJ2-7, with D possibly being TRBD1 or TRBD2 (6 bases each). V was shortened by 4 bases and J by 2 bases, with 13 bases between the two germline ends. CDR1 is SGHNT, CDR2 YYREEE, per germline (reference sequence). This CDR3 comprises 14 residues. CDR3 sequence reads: CASSHEGGTYEQYF. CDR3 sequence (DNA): TGTGCCAGCAGCCACGAGGGGGGTACCTACGAGCAGTACTTC.

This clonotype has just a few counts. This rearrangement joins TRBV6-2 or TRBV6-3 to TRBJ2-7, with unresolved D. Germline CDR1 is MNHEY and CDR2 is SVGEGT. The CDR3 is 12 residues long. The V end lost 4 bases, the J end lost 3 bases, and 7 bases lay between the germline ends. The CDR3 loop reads CASSWVVYEQYF. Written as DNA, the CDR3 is TGTGCCAGCAGTTGGGTGGTCTACGAGCAGTACTTC.

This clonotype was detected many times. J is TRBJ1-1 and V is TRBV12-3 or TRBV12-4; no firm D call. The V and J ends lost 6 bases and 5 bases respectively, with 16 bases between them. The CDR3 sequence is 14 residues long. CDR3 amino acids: CASRMTPPGTEAFF. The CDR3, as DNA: TGTGCCAGCAGAATGACTCCTCCCGGGACTGAAGCTTTCTTT.

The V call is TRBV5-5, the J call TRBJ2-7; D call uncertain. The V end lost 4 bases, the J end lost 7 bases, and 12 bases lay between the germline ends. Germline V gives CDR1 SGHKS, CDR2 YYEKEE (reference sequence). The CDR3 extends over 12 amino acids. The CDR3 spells CASSPGLREQYF. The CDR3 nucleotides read TGTGCCAGCAGCCCGGGCCTGCGGGAGCAGTACTTC.

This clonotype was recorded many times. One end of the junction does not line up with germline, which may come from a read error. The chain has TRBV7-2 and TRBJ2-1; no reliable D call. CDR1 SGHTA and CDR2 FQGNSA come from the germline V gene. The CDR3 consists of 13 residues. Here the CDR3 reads CASSLGPNNEQFF. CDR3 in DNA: TGTGCTAGCAGCCTCGGACCCAACAATGAGCAGTTCTTC.

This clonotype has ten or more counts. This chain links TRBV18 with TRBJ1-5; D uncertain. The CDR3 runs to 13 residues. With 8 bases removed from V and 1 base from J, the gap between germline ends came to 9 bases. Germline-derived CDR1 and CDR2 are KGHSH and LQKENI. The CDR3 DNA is TGTGCCAGCAGTCCCGGGAGCAATCAGCCCCAGCATTTT. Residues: CASSPGSNQPQHF.

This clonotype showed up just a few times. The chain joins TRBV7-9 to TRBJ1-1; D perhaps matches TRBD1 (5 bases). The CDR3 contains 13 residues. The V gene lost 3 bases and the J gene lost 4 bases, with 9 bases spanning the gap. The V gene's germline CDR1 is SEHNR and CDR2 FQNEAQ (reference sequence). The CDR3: CASSFGAGTEAFF. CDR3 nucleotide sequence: TGTGCCAGCAGCTTCGGGGCGGGCACTGAAGCTTTCTTT.

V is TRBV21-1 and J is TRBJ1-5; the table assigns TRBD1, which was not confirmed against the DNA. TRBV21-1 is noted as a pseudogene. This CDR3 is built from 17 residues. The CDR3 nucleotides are TGTGCCAGCAGCCGCCTACGGGGGGACAGGGGCCATCAGCCCCAGCATTTT. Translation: CASSRLRGDRGHQPQHF.

The CDR3 nucleotides are TGTGCCAGCAGAAGGGGGGATCAGCCCCAGCATTTT. Its translation: CASRRGDQPQHF. V and J are TRBV12-3 or TRBV12-4 and TRBJ1-5, with D possibly matching TRBD1 (6 bases). The CDR3 sequence is 12 residues long. V was trimmed by 6 bases and J by 5 bases, leaving 8 bases between them.

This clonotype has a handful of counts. This chain's CDR3 is CSAQREATYNEQFF. CDR3 bases: TGCAGTGCCCAGCGGGAGGCCACCTACAATGAGCAGTTCTTC. This chain joins TRBV20-1 and TRBJ2-1; 9 nucleotides agree with TRBD2. From germline, CDR1 is DFQATT and CDR2 SNEGSKA (reference sequence). This CDR3 has 14 residues. Trimming took 6 bases from V and 2 from J; bases not matched to a gene: 5.

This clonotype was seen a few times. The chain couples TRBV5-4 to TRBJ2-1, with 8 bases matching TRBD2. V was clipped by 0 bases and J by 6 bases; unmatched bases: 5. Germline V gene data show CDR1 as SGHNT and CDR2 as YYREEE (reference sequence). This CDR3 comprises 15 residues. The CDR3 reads CASSLAAGGSNEQFF. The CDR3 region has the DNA TGTGCCAGCAGCTTGGCTGCGGGAGGATCCAATGAGCAGTTCTTC.

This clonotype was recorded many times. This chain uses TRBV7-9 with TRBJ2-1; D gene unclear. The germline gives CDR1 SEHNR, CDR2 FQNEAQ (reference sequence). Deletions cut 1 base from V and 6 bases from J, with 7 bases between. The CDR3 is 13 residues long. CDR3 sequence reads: CASSLEVSNEQFF. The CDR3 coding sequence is TGTGCCAGCAGCTTAGAAGTTTCCAATGAGCAGTTCTTC.

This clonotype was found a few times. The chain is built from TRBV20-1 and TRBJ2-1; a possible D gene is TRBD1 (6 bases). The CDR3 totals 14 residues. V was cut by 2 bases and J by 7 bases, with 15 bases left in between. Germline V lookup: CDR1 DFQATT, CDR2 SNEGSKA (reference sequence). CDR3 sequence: CSARNLRGLNEQFF. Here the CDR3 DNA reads TGCAGTGCTAGAAACCTAAGGGGGTTAAATGAGCAGTTCTTC.

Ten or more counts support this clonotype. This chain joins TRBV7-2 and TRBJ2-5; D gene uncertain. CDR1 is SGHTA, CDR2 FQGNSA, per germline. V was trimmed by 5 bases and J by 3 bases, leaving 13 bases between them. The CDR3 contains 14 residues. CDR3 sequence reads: CASSPLAGEETQYF. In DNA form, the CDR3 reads TGTGCCAGCAGCCCCCTTGCTGGAGAAGAGACCCAGTACTTC. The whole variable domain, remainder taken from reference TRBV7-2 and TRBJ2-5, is GAGVSQSPSNKVTEKGKDVELRCDPISGHTALYWYRQSLGQGLEFLIYFQGNSAPDKSGLPSDRFSAERTGGSVSTLTIQRTQQEDSAVYLCASSPLAGEETQYFGPGTRLLVL.

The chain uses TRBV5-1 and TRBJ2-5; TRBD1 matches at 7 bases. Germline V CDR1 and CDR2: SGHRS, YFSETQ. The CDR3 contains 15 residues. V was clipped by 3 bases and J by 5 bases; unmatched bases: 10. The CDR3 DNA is TGCGCCAGCAGCTCACACCGACAGGGTGTGGAGACCCAGTACTTC. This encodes CASSSHRQGVETQYF.

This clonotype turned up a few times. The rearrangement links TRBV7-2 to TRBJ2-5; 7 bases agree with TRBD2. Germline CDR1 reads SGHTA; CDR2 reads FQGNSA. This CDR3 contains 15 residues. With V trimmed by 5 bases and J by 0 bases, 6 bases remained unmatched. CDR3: CASSRTAGDQETQYF. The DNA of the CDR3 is TGTGCCAGCAGCCGTACCGCGGGGGACCAAGAGACCCAGTACTTC. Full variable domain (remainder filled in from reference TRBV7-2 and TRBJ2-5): GAGVSQSPSNKVTEKGKDVELRCDPISGHTALYWYRQSLGQGLEFLIYFQGNSAPDKSGLPSDRFSAERTGGSVSTLTIQRTQQEDSAVYLCASSRTAGDQETQYFGPGTRLLVL.

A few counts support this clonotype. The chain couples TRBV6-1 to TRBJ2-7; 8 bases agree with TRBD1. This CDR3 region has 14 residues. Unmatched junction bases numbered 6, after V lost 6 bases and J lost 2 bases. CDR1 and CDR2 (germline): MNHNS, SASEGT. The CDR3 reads CASRTDRGAYEQYF. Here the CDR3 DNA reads TGTGCCAGCAGAACCGACAGGGGTGCCTACGAGCAGTACTTC.

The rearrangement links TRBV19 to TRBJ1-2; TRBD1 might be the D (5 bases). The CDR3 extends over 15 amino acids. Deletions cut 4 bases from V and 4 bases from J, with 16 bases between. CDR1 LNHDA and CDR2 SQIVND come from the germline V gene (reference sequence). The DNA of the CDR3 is TGTGCCAGTAGTACCACCCCCGGGACCAGCTATGGCTACACCTTC. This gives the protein CASSTTPGTSYGYTF.

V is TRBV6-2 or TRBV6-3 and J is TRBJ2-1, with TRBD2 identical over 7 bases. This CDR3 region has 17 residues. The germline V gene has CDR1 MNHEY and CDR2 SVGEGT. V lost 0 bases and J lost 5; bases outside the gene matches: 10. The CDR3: CASSYSPGLQINNEQFF. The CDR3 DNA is TGTGCCAGCAGTTACTCCCCGGGACTACAAATAAACAATGAGCAGTTCTTC.

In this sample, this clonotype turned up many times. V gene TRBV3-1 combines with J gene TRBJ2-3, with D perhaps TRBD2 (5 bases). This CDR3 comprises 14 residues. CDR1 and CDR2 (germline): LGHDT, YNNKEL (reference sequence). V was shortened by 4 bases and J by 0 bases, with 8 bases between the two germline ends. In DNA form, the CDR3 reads TGTGCCAGCAGCCCCCGGGGAAGCACAGATACGCAGTATTTT. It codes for CASSPRGSTDTQYF.

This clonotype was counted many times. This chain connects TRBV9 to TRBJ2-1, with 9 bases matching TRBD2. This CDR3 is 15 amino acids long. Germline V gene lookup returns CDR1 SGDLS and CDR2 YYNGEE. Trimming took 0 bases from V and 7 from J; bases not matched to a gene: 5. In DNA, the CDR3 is TGTGCCAGCAGCGTAGGGGTTAGCGGGAGTAATGAGCAGTTCTTC. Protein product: CASSVGVSGSNEQFF. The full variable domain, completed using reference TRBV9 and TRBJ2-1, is DSGVTQTPKHLITATGQRVTLRCSPRSGDLSVYWYQQSLDQGLQFLIQYYNGEERAKGNILERFSAQQFPDLHSELNLSSLELGDSALYFCASSVGVSGSNEQFFGPGTRLTVL.

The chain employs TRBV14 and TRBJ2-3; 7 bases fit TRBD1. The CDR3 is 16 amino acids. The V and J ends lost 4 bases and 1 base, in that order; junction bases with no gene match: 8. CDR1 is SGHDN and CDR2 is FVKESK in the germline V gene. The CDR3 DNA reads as TGTGCCAGCAGCCCCCCGGGACAGCCACGCACAGATACGCAGTATTTT. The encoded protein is CASSPPGQPRTDTQYF. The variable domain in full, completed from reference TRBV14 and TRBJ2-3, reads EAGVTQFPSHSVIEKGQTVTLRCDPISGHDNLYWYRRVMGKEIKFLLHFVKESKQDESGMPNNRFLAERTGGTYSTLKVQPAELEDSGVYFCASSPPGQPRTDTQYFGPGTRLTVL.

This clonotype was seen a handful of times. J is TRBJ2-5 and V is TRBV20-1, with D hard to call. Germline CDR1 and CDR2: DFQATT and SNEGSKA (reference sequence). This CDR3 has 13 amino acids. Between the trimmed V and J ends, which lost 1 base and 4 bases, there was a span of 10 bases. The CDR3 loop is CSARGEGAETQYF. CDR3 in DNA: TGCAGTGCTAGAGGGGAAGGAGCAGAGACCCAGTACTTC.